Listed here are 30 T cell receptor beta chains from one sample, sequenced in a study of T cell responses to AZD1222 COVID-19 vaccine. Generated by immunoSEQ multiplex PCR, the TCRdb table keeps only in-frame clones and is missing some. The sample has 150,000 to 190,000 clones; less than 90% are singletons. The sequenced sample was peripheral blood, obtained after recovery from COVID-19. The origin of the receptors is an adult who had recovered from COVID-19.

The chain is built from TRBV9 and TRBJ2-5; TRBD2 agrees at 11 bases. Germline CDR1 SGDLS, CDR2 YYNGEE. The CDR3 has 15 amino acids. J was trimmed by 5 bases and V by 0 bases; bases with no gene match: 3. The chain's CDR3 is CASSVVASGRETQYF. The CDR3 nucleotides read TGTGCCAGCAGCGTAGTGGCTAGCGGGAGGGAGACCCAGTACTTC.

The chain has TRBV7-7 and TRBJ2-2, with TRBD1 identical over 10 bases. The V segment lost 3 bases and the J segment 6 bases; nucleotides outside the gene matches: 1. Germline CDR1 SSHAT, CDR2 FNYEAQ (reference sequence). The CDR3 contains 14 residues. The CDR3 is CASSLGQGSGELFF. The CDR3 DNA reads as TGTGCCAGCAGCTTGGGACAGGGGTCCGGGGAGCTGTTTTTT.

This sequence joins TRBV5-4 and TRBJ2-7, with D hard to call. This CDR3 is 15 amino acids long. Germline lookup yields CDR1 SGHNT and CDR2 YYREEE (reference sequence). V lost 3 bases and J lost 2, with 15 bases in between. This CDR3 reads CASSWASGSPYEQYF. CDR3 DNA: TGTGCCAGCAGCTGGGCATCAGGTTCTCCCTACGAGCAGTACTTC.

The chain joins TRBV15 to TRBJ2-7; 7 nucleotides match TRBD1. V dropped 3 bases and J dropped 2; count of bases not matched to a gene: 4. Germline CDR1 LNHNV, CDR2 YYDKDF (reference sequence). CDR3 length equals 14 residues. In nucleotides, the CDR3 is TGTGCCACCAGCAGCAACAGGGGCGCCTACGAGCAGTACTTC. Protein product: CATSSNRGAYEQYF.

V and J are TRBV7-6 and TRBJ1-5; D unclear. This CDR3 comprises 14 residues. Germline V lookup: CDR1 SGHVS, CDR2 FNYEAQ. Trimming removed 5 bases from V and 2 bases from J, with 10 bases in between. CDR3 sequence: CASSPGLGNQPQHF. As DNA, the CDR3 is TGTGCCAGCAGCCCGGGTCTAGGCAATCAGCCCCAGCATTTT.

This chain links TRBV6-2 or TRBV6-3 with TRBJ2-7, with a tentative D call TRBD1 (5 bases). The CDR3 covers 12 residues. Germline CDR1 and CDR2: MNHEY and SVGEGT. V lost 5 bases and J 8 bases, leaving 13 bases between the germline ends. The CDR3 nucleotides read TGTGCCAGCAGTGATCAGGGATACAAGCAGTACTTC. Encoded protein: CASSDQGYKQYF.

This chain uses TRBV4-1 with TRBJ2-6, with D possibly being TRBD1 (5 bases). V dropped 2 bases and J dropped 0 bases, with 17 bases sitting between them. The CDR3 sequence is 19 residues long. Looked up from germline, CDR1 is MGHRA and CDR2 is YSYEKL. The CDR3 here is CASSQIGDSDFSGANVLTF. The CDR3 DNA reads as TGCGCCAGCAGCCAAATTGGAGACAGCGACTTCTCTGGGGCCAACGTCCTGACTTTC.

The rearrangement joins TRBV7-3 to TRBJ1-1; D unresolved. Germline V gene lookup returns CDR1 SGHTA and CDR2 FQGTGA. The CDR3 runs 11 residues. Between the trimmed V and J ends, which lost 5 bases and 5 bases, there was a span of 6 bases. The CDR3: CASSDGTEAFF. DNA of the CDR3: TGTGCCAGCAGCGATGGGACTGAAGCTTTCTTT.

The rearrangement links TRBV7-2 to TRBJ2-5, with D unclear. The CDR3 spans 12 residues. The ends were cut back, 5 bases at V and 5 bases at J, with 9 bases in the middle. Germline lookup yields CDR1 SGHTA and CDR2 FQGNSA. The CDR3 DNA reads TGTGCCAGCAGCCCGCAATCGGAGACCCAGTACTTC. Protein: CASSPQSETQYF. Full variable domain (missing parts from reference TRBV7-2 and TRBJ2-5): GAGVSQSPSNKVTEKGKDVELRCDPISGHTALYWYRQSLGQGLEFLIYFQGNSAPDKSGLPSDRFSAERTGGSVSTLTIQRTQQEDSAVYLCASSPQSETQYFGPGTRLLVL.

This chain joins TRBV6-4 and TRBJ1-2, with TRBD1 matching over 10 bases. The CDR3 totals 13 residues. CDR1 and CDR2 from the germline V gene are MRHNA and SNTAGT. The V gene end was trimmed by 9 bases and the J gene end by 8 bases; junction bases not matched to a gene: 9. The CDR3 bases are TGTGCCAGGCGACGACAGGGGGCGCAAGGCTACACCTTC. Its protein is CARRRQGAQGYTF.

The V call is TRBV3-1 (or the pseudogene TRBV3-2), the J call TRBJ2-2; 8 bases align to TRBD2. The CDR3 length is 17 residues. CDR1 LGHDT and CDR2 YNNKEL come from the germline V gene (reference sequence). V shed 4 bases and J 2 bases; nucleotides not matched to a gene: 9. The CDR3 loop is CASSRSGSGGNTGELFF. DNA for the CDR3: TGTGCCAGCAGCCGCTCGGGGAGCGGGGGAAACACCGGGGAGCTGTTTTTT.

The V gene is TRBV4-3, the J gene TRBJ1-1; the D is unclear. The germline V and J ends were trimmed by 2 bases and 3 bases, with 16 bases remaining between them. Germline V gene sequence: CDR1 LGHNA, CDR2 YSLEER. CDR3 size: 16 residues. CDR3 residues: CASSQTRATGDTEAFF. The CDR3 DNA reads as TGCGCCAGCAGCCAAACGAGGGCCACCGGGGACACTGAAGCTTTCTTT.

J is TRBJ2-6 and V is TRBV5-1; perhaps TRBD1 as D (5 bases). The CDR3 loop spans 18 amino acids. V was shortened by 0 bases and J by 0 bases, with 13 bases between the two germline ends. Germline-derived CDR1 and CDR2 are SGHRS and YFSETQ. The CDR3 sequence: CASSLALQGFSGANVLTF. CDR3 bases: TGCGCCAGCAGCTTGGCCCTCCAGGGATTCTCTGGGGCCAACGTCCTGACTTTC.

The V gene is TRBV19, the J gene TRBJ1-2, with a possible D match to TRBD1 (5 bases). The V and J ends lost 4 bases and 7 bases respectively, with 16 bases between them. The CDR3 length is 14 residues. Germline values: CDR1 LNHDA, CDR2 SQIVND (reference sequence). The CDR3 is CASSSNSRGVGYTF. Here the CDR3 DNA reads TGTGCCAGTAGTAGTAACTCGCGGGGGGTTGGCTACACCTTC.

The V and J genes are TRBV2 and TRBJ2-6; tentatively, D is TRBD1 (6 bases). The germline V gene encodes CDR1 SNHLY and CDR2 FYNNEI. Trimming shortened V by 2 bases and J by 1 base, and 12 bases separated the two germline ends. The CDR3 has 17 residues. The CDR3 loop is CASSETGWLSGANVLTF. The DNA for the CDR3 is TGTGCCAGCAGTGAAACAGGGTGGCTATCTGGGGCCAACGTCCTGACTTTC.

J is TRBJ2-7 and V is TRBV27; maybe TRBD1 (6 bases). This CDR3 has 15 amino acids. From germline, CDR1 is MNHEY and CDR2 SMNVEV (reference sequence). V gave up 0 bases and J gave up 4 bases, with 13 bases separating them. CDR3 sequence: CASSLSVVRGYEQYF. For the CDR3, the DNA is TGTGCCAGCAGTTTATCAGTAGTGAGGGGGTACGAGCAGTACTTC.

V is TRBV20-1 and J is TRBJ1-1; D is ambiguous. V shed 0 bases and J shed 5 bases, with 4 bases lying between them. The CDR3 covers 11 residues. Per germline, CDR1 DFQATT and CDR2 SNEGSKA (reference sequence). This chain's CDR3 is CSAREETEAFF. CDR3 sequence (DNA): TGCAGTGCTAGAGAGGAAACTGAAGCTTTCTTT.

The V and J genes are TRBV5-4 and TRBJ1-3; D call uncertain. Looked up from germline, CDR1 is SGHNT and CDR2 is YYREEE (reference sequence). CDR3 length: 14 residues. Trimming left V 0 bases short and J 0 bases short, with 4 bases between. The CDR3 spells CASSLEVSGNTIYF. In nucleotides, the CDR3 is TGTGCCAGCAGCTTGGAAGTCTCTGGAAACACCATATATTTT.

This clone was picked up a small number of times. The chain recombines TRBV5-1 with TRBJ2-2; D tentatively fits TRBD1 or TRBD2 (5 bases each). Deletions cut 4 bases from V and 0 bases from J, with 13 bases between. The V gene's germline CDR1 is SGHRS and CDR2 YFSETQ. The CDR3 is 16 residues long. The CDR3 bases are TGCGCCAGCAGCCCATCGGGGCACCCGAACACCGGGGAGCTGTTTTTT. Amino acids: CASSPSGHPNTGELFF.

The chain has TRBV29-1 and TRBJ2-2; TRBD2 matches 9 bases. Looked up from germline, CDR1 is SQVTM and CDR2 is ANQGSEA. The V gene end was trimmed by 6 bases and the J gene end by 1 base; junction bases not matched to a gene: 3. The CDR3 spans 14 residues. In DNA form, the CDR3 reads TGCAGCGTCGCGACTAGCGGGAACACCGGGGAGCTGTTTTTT. Translating it yields CSVATSGNTGELFF.

The rearrangement links TRBV5-4 to TRBJ1-2; no reliable D call. Germline V gives CDR1 SGHNT, CDR2 YYREEE (reference sequence). There are 13 residues in the CDR3. Trimming removed 4 bases at V and 6 bases at J, with 13 bases between. CDR3 DNA: TGTGCCAGCAGCCGTGAAAATAGGGATGGCTACACCTTC. Translated, it gives CASSRENRDGYTF.

The V gene is TRBV7-2, the J gene TRBJ2-2, with D unclear. The V and J ends lost 2 bases and 6 bases respectively, with 10 bases between them. The CDR3 has 14 residues. CDR1 is SGHTA and CDR2 is FQGNSA in the germline V gene. The CDR3 sequence: CASSLLSTAGELFF. The CDR3 nucleotides read TGTGCCAGCAGCTTACTTTCCACCGCCGGGGAGCTGTTTTTT.

This clone occurred once. V is TRBV28 and J is TRBJ2-7; 9 bases line up with TRBD2. The junction had 8 bases not matched to a gene; V was cut back by 5 bases and J by 6 bases. Germline V lookup: CDR1 MDHEN, CDR2 SYDVKM. This CDR3 spans 14 amino acids. The CDR3 spells CASSRSSGSSEQYF. DNA of the CDR3: TGTGCCAGCAGTCGGAGTAGCGGGAGCTCCGAGCAGTACTTC.

CDR3 in amino acids: CASSLGLAGLGYNEQFF. CDR3 sequence (DNA): TGCGCCAGCAGCTTGGGACTAGCGGGCCTTGGCTATAATGAGCAGTTCTTC. The genes are TRBV5-1 and TRBJ2-1, with 10 bases identical to TRBD2. J lost 7 bases, V lost 0 bases, and 10 bases had no gene match. CDR3 length equals 17 residues. CDR1 and CDR2 (germline): SGHRS, YFSETQ.

This clone has just a few counts. V is TRBV11-2 and J is TRBJ2-7; D possibly corresponds to TRBD2 (6 bases). Germline CDR1 reads SGHAT; CDR2 reads FQNNGV. V was clipped by 1 base and J by 6 bases, with 10 bases between them. CDR3 length: 13 amino acids. CDR3 bases: TGTGCCAGCAGCTTAGGGGGGACTTCCGAGCAGTACTTC. As protein: CASSLGGTSEQYF.

The chain links TRBV6-1 to TRBJ1-6, with D maybe TRBD1 (5 bases). Deletions cut 2 bases from V and 7 bases from J, with 18 bases between. This CDR3 has 17 residues. Germline V gene lookup returns CDR1 MNHNS and CDR2 SASEGT. CDR3 in amino acids: CASSEKGIVRLNSPLHF. CDR3 nucleotide sequence: TGTGCCAGCAGTGAAAAGGGGATTGTAAGATTGAATTCACCCCTCCACTTT.

The V call is TRBV12-3 or TRBV12-4, the J call TRBJ2-7; 7 bases match TRBD2. J gave up 5 bases and V 11 bases, and 6 bases lay outside the gene matches. The CDR3 sequence is 11 residues long. CDR3 in amino acids: CALGRGNEQYF. CDR3 DNA sequence: TGTGCCCTTGGGAGGGGAAACGAGCAGTACTTC.

Only one count was recorded for this clone. The genes are TRBV7-3 and TRBJ2-2; TRBD2 agrees at 11 bases. CDR3 length equals 15 residues. V was pared by 5 bases and J by 5 bases, with 4 bases of the junction left unmatched. The germline CDR1 and CDR2 sequences are SGHTA and FQGTGA. CDR3 amino acids: CASSVRLAGTGELFF. The CDR3 DNA follows: TGTGCCAGCAGCGTAAGACTAGCGGGAACCGGGGAGCTGTTTTTT.

The rearrangement joins TRBV7-6 to TRBJ1-3; D might be TRBD1 (5 bases). This CDR3 spans 14 amino acids. With 3 bases removed from V and 3 bases from J, the gap between germline ends came to 9 bases. Germline-derived CDR1 and CDR2 are SGHVS and FNYEAQ. As DNA, the CDR3 is TGTGCCAGCAGCTTCGGGGGTATTGGAAACACCATATATTTT. Translated: CASSFGGIGNTIYF.

The chain couples TRBV28 to TRBJ1-1; no reliable D call. This CDR3 spans 11 amino acids. Germline values: CDR1 MDHEN, CDR2 SYDVKM. The V end lost 7 bases, the J end lost 5 bases, and 8 bases lay between the germline ends. CDR3 sequence reads: CASTLPTEAFF. The CDR3 bases are TGTGCCAGCACCCTCCCGACTGAAGCTTTCTTT.